This T cell receptor beta chain was recorded in a study of cytomegalovirus exposure and HLA in healthy donors. About the research overall: Among the 398 genotyped donors, 70% to 90% were placed in the Caucasian-associated ancestry cluster. Overall study results and limits: It was reported in a later analysis that an Asian-associated ancestry cluster showed fewer N-insertions than the roughly 670-donor mean. Analyzed later, most CMV-associated TCR beta chains appeared HLA-restricted.

This cohort consisted of healthy bone marrow donors. The PCR was carried out with 60 Vbeta primers and 13 Jbeta primers. Generated by immunoSEQ multiplex PCR, the TCRdb table keeps only in-frame clones and is missing some. Its table lists fewer than 200,000 clones. Germline lookup yields CDR1 SGHNT and CDR2 YYREEE (reference sequence). This CDR3 spans 13 amino acids. V was pared by 5 bases and J by 3 bases, with 4 bases of the junction left unmatched. Comment on this clone: Antigen specificity is unknown.

This TCR was sampled from an older woman in good health and CMV-seronegative. The rearrangement uses TRBV5-4 and TRBJ2-7; 8 bases line up with TRBD2. What was sequenced was PBMCs. The DNA for the CDR3 is TGTGCCAGCAGGGTAGCGGGACACTACGAGCAGTACTTC. The encoded protein is CASRVAGHYEQYF.